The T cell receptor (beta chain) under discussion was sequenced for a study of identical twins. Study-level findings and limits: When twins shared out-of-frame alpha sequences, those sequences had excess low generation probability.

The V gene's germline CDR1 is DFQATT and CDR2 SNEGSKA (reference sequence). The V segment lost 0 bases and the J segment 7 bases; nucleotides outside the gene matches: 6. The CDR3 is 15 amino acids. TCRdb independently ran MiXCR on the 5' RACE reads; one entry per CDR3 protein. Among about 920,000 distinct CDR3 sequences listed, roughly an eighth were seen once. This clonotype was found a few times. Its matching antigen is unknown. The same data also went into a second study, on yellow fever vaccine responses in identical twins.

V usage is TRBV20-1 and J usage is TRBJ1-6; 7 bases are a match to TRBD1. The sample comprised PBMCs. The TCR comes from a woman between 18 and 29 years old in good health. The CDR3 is CSARDFTTGNSPLHF. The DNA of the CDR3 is TGCAGTGCTAGAGATTTTACGACAGGGAATTCACCCCTCCACTTT.